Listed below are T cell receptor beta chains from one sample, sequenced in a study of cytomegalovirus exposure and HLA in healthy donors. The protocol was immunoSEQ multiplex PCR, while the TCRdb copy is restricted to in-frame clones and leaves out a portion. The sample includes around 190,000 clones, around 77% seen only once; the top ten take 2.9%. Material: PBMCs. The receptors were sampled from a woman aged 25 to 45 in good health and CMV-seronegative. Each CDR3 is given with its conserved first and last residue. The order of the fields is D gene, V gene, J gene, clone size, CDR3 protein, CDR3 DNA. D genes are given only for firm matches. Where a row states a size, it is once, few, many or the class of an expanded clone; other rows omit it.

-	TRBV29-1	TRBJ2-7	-	CSVSRGFMFEQYF	TGCAGCGTTTCCAGGGGATTCATGTTCGAGCAGTACTTC
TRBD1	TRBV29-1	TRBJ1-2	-	CSVRDRSNYGYTF	TGCAGCGTAAGGGACAGAAGTAACTATGGCTACACCTTC
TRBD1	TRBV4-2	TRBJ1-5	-	CASSLLHPRTDREKSNQPQHF	TGTGCCAGCAGCCTACTTCATCCCAGGACGGACAGGGAGAAAAGCAATCAGCCCCAGCATTTT
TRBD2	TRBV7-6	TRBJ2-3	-	CTSSLTAGGGTDTQYF	TGTACCAGCAGCTTAACGGCGGGGGGCGGCACAGATACGCAGTATTTT
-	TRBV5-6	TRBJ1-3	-	CASSLVGRVTGNTIYF	TGTGCCAGCAGCTTGGTGGGCAGGGTGACTGGAAACACCATATATTTT
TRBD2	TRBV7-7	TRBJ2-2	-	CASSPALGTSGRRTGELFF	TGTGCCAGCAGCCCGGCCCTTGGGACTAGCGGGAGGCGCACCGGGGAGCTGTTTTTT
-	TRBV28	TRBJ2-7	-	CASSLSRGYEQYF	TGTGCCAGCAGCCTTAGCAGGGGATACGAGCAGTACTTC
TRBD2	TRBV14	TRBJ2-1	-	CASSQDRTSGYNEQFF	TGTGCCAGCAGCCAAGATCGGACTAGCGGTTACAATGAGCAGTTCTTC
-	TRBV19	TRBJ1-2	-	CASSTPRGSGGYTF	TGTGCCAGTAGTACTCCTCGGGGGTCGGGTGGCTACACCTTC
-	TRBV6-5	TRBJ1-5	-	CASSYVAGKGQPQHF	TGTGCCAGCAGTTACGTCGCGGGTAAGGGACAGCCCCAGCATTTT
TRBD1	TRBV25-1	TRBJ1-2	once	CASSESDRGAGYPF	TGTGCCAGCAGTGAATCGGACAGGGGGGCTGGCTACCCCTTC
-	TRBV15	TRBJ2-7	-	CATSLQGKQYF	TGTGCCACCAGCCTCCAGGGGAAGCAGTACTTC
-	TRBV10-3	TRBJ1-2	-	CAIRPFRDSLGGYTF	TGTGCCATCAGACCGTTCCGGGACTCCCTCGGAGGCTACACCTTC
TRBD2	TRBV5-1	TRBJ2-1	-	CASSLGLAESNEQFF	TGCGCCAGCAGCTTGGGACTAGCGGAGAGCAATGAGCAGTTCTTC
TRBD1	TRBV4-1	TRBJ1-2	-	CASSQPGQGNGYTF	TGCGCCAGCAGCCAACCGGGACAGGGTAATGGCTACACCTTC
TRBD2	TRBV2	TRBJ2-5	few	CASRRAGGETQYF	TGTGCCAGCAGGCGAGCGGGAGGAGAGACCCAGTACTTC
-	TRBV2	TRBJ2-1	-	CASSDPGGEQFF	TGTGCCAGCAGTGATCCGGGCGGGGAGCAGTTCTTC
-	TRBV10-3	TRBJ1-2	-	CAISRQTLEGYPF	TGTGCCATCAGTCGACAGACCCTGGAGGGCTACCCCTTC
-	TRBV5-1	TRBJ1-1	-	CASSLREGDPNTEAFF	TGCGCCAGCAGTCTGAGGGAGGGGGATCCGAACACTGAAGCTTTCTTT
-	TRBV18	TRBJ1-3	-	CASSPISGDSGNTIYF	TGTGCCAGCTCACCAATCTCAGGCGACTCTGGAAACACCATATATTTT
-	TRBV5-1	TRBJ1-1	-	CASSLGQGSEAFF	TGCGCCAGCAGCTTGGGGCAGGGTAGTGAAGCTTTCTTT
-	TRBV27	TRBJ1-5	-	CASARQRPDQPQHF	TGTGCCAGCGCTCGACAGCGCCCTGATCAGCCCCAGCATTTT
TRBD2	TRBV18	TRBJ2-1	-	CASSPGAGAYNEQFF	TGTGCCAGCTCACCGGGAGCGGGGGCCTACAATGAGCAGTTCTTC
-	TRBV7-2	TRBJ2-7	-	CASSYSDKSEQYF	TGTGCCAGCAGCTACTCCGACAAAAGCGAGCAGTACTTC
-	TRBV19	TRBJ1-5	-	CANRVEQGLRCGNQPQHF	TGTGCCAATCGGGTGGAGCAGGGGCTGAGGTGCGGCAATCAGCCCCAGCATTTT
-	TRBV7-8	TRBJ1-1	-	CASSFSSRGNTEAFF	TGTGCCAGCAGCTTCTCCTCCAGGGGGAACACTGAAGCTTTCTTT
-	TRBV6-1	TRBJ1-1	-	CASSDLRATEAFF	TGTGCCAGCAGTGATCTCAGGGCGACTGAAGCTTTCTTT
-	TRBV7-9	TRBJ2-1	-	CASSLSHPVDEQFF	TGTGCCAGCAGCCTCTCGCATCCAGTTGATGAGCAGTTCTTC
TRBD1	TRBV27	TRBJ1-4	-	CASSLWRQGGGYEKLFF	TGTGCCAGCAGTTTATGGAGACAGGGCGGTGGTTATGAAAAACTGTTTTTT
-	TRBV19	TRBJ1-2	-	CASSILGGAAYGYPF	TGTGCCAGTAGTATTTTGGGCGGAGCGGCGTATGGCTACCCCTTC
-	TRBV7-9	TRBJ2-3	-	CASSFRDWYTDTQYF	TGTGCCAGCAGCTTCAGGGACTGGTACACAGATACGCAGTATTTT
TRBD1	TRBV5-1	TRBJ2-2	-	CASSLEQGELTGELFF	TGCGCCAGCAGCTTGGAGCAGGGGGAGCTTACCGGGGAGCTGTTTTTT
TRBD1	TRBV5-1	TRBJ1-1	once	CASTLRGDRGTEAFF	TGCGCCAGCACCCTGCGGGGCGACAGGGGCACTGAAGCTTTCTTT
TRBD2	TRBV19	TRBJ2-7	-	CASSPLAGGPYEQYF	TGTGCCAGTAGCCCCCTAGCGGGGGGGCCCTACGAGCAGTACTTC
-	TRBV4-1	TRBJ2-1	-	CASSQSPGSFNEQFF	TGCGCCAGCAGCCAAAGCCCGGGAAGTTTCAATGAGCAGTTCTTC
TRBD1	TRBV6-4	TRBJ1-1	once	CASSDSKARTGGLIRCTVNFF	TGTGCCAGCAGTGACTCGAAAGCGAGGACAGGGGGTTTAATTAGGTGTACGGTTAACTTCTTT
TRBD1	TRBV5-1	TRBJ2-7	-	CASRFGQGREQYF	TGCGCCAGCAGATTCGGACAGGGGAGGGAGCAGTACTTC
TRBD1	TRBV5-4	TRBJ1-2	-	CASSPGQGGGYTF	TGTGCCAGCAGCCCGGGACAGGGAGGAGGCTACACCTTC
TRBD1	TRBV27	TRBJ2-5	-	CASRRTGGWVQYF	TGTGCCAGCCGTCGGACAGGTGGATGGGTCCAGTACTTC
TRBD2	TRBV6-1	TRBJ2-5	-	CASSGRTGGTAIMGQETQYF	TGTGCCAGCAGTGGCCGGACGGGGGGGACCGCCATCATGGGCCAAGAGACCCAGTACTTC
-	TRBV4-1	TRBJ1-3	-	CASSGVEFSGNTIYF	TGCGCCAGCAGCGGTGTAGAGTTCTCTGGAAACACCATATATTTT
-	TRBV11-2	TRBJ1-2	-	CASSPKDRHGYTF	TGTGCCAGCAGCCCGAAAGACAGGCACGGCTACACCTTC
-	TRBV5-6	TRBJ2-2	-	CASSPRQGSPNTGELFF	TGTGCCAGCAGCCCTCGGCAGGGTAGTCCCAACACCGGGGAGCTGTTTTTT
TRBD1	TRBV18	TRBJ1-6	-	CASSPGTGGNSPLHF	TGTGCCAGCTCACCCGGGACAGGAGGAAATTCACCCCTCCACTTT
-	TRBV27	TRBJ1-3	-	CASKPGVSSGNTIYF	TGTGCCAGCAAACCAGGGGTTTCCTCTGGAAACACCATATATTTT
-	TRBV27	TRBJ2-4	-	CASQPGTGENIQYF	TGTGCCAGCCAACCTGGGACTGGAGAAAACATTCAGTACTTC